This TCR beta chain was identified during a study of a mutant IDH1 vaccine in newly diagnosed glioma. On the study more broadly: Investigators started vaccination 4-6 weeks after radiotherapy alone, or with temozolomide cycles. Most patients had radiochemotherapy with temozolomide before enrollment; others had one alone.

Trimming took 11 bases from V and 7 from J, leaving 12 bases between them. The CDR3 runs 11 residues. Looked up from germline, CDR1 is ENHRY and CDR2 is SYGVKD. TCRdb keeps only in-frame clones here, not all; method: immunoSEQ multiplex PCR. The table shows roughly 44,000 clones, with about four fifths occurring only once. As to time point: week 35, safety follow-up. Each dose of the vaccine consisted of 300 ug of mutant IDH1 20-mer peptide, with topical imiquimod. Comments on this clone: Its antigen is unknown.

Sequences were derived from PBMCs, sampled from a glioma patient whose treatment included an IDH1 peptide vaccine. This rearrangement joins TRBV10-3 to TRBJ2-1; no firm D call. The clonotype originates from a woman between 40 and 55 years old with glioma. Some clones in this sample may be carry-over from other donors' samples. The CDR3 DNA reads as TGTGCCCTTGGCAATCGGAATGAGCAGTTCTTC. It yields the protein CALGNRNEQFF.